What follows describes a single TCR beta chain. The CDR3 has 12 amino acids. Germline V gene sequence: CDR1 LNHDA, CDR2 SQIVND (reference sequence). V lost 3 bases, J lost 2 bases, and 4 bases lay in between. Clones were sequenced by immunoSEQ multiplex PCR, and TCRdb holds only the in-frame ones, with some missing. The sample yields around 70,000 clones, around 96% seen once. The data originate from a study of technical replicates of blood from a handful of donors. The sequenced sample consisted of T cells isolated from PBMCs. The receptor comes from a human donor in good health. V gene TRBV19 combines with J gene TRBJ1-1; D is undetermined. The CDR3 loop is CASSMGNTEAFF. The CDR3 nucleotides read TGTGCCAGTAGTATGGGCAACACTGAAGCTTTCTTT. The whole variable domain, filled in from reference TRBV19 and TRBJ1-1, reads DGGITQSPKYLFRKEGQNVTLSCEQNLNHDAMYWYRQDPGQGLRLIYYSQIVNDFQKGDIAEGYSVSREKKESFPLTVTSAQKNPTAFYLCASSMGNTEAFFGQGTRLTVV.